The following is a T cell receptor beta chain sequence with its context. The CDR3 length is 14 residues. From germline, CDR1 is LNHDA and CDR2 SQIVND (reference sequence). J gave up 7 bases and V 5 bases, and 9 bases lay outside the gene matches. This entry is derived from a study of T cell responses to AZD1222 COVID-19 vaccine. Repertoires were generated with immunoSEQ multiplex PCR, while TCRdb's copy carries only in-frame clones and drops some. The data hold approximately 150,000 clones, with around 93% observed a single time. The J gene is TRBJ1-1, the V gene TRBV19, with 8 bases matching TRBD1. The clonotype originates from an adult in good health. The material sequenced was peripheral blood, taken on day 0 of AZD1222 vaccination. The CDR3 DNA reads as TGTGCCAGTAGTCTCCGGACAGGGAAAATTGAAGCTTTCTTT. This translates into CASSLRTGKIEAFF.